This note documents a single T cell receptor (beta chain) sequence. This clone's antigen is unknown. The cohort consisted of 600 to 700 healthy bone marrow donors. At the time of sampling, every cohort member was nominally healthy, though immune exposures that went unrecorded were likely present. The donor was CMV seronegative and belonged to the group of 350 to 400 seronegative cohort members. A peripheral blood sample was collected from each donor, and TCR beta sequencing was performed on peripheral blood mononuclear cells. Genomic DNA extraction from the blood cell samples was performed with the Qiagen DNeasy Blood Extraction Kit. These data belong to a study of cytomegalovirus exposure and HLA in healthy donors (dated 2017 in TCRdb). Study-level background: An earlier analysis of several hundred of the donors reported 250 to 350 Gb of sequence data and 100 million to 130 million unique TCR beta sequences from around 200 million T cells. An early release covering roughly 600 HLA-typed donors comprised 250 to 350 gigabases of sequencing data and approximately 80 million unique TCR sequences. Of the roughly 400 genotyped donors, 65% to 90% fell in the genetic ancestry cluster associated with self-reported Caucasian donors. The study aimed to test whether cataloging public T cell receptors could reveal signatures of past pathogen exposure. The T cell repertoires of around 730 subjects were profiled by immunosequencing and related to cytomegalovirus serostatus. Besides the first cohort of approximately 670 subjects, a separate validation cohort made up of 120 different subjects was used. To predict cytomegalovirus infection status, the study brought together high-throughput TCR immunosequencing, statistical association of individual TCRs with disease status, and machine learning. A later analysis re-analyzed previously published TCR beta repertoires from about 730 donors and added high-resolution HLA genotyping to study TCR occurrence patterns. Rather than using new phenotypic data, the later analysis identified candidate immune exposures from TCR beta sequences and from how often those sequences occurred across donors. In an earlier analysis of several hundred of the donors, high-throughput TCR beta sequencing was used to judge whether each TCR beta V gene segment behaved as functional or pseudogenic. Donor age, sex, ethnicity and CMV serostatus were compiled alongside the repertoire data. A later genetic analysis took genome-wide SNP genotypes for about three fifths of the 666 donors and used that subset as a discovery cohort. All discovery cohort repertoires had been generated on a single sequencing platform. Both class I and class II loci were covered by HLA typing, at four-digit resolution. The number of typed donors differed by locus: roughly 629-640 for A, B, C, DRB1 and DQB1; roughly 510 for DQA1; 600 to 610 for DPA1; and about 450 for DPB1. Because of strong linkage in the cohort, roughly five DR-DQ haplotypes were treated as single units for association and clustering. Among some 400 genotyped donors of the cohort, an average of approximately 220,000 unique TCR beta nucleotide sequences was sequenced per donor, of which 15% to 20% were non-productive. Summary of the overall study and its limitations: Because counts were too low, about 15 rarely observed V segments, including chromosome 9 orphons, were left out of the earlier analysis of approximately 500 of the donors. Across donors, most TCR sequences were observed very rarely, whereas some public TCRs were present in many individuals. Because the 87-base-pair reads could not distinguish some IMGT-functional V segments, including TRBV6-2 and TRBV6-3, those segments were excluded. A cluster of highly shared sequence variants was judged likely to represent a technical artifact of the sequencing pipeline. Linkage disequilibrium might explain the correlated functional status among segregating V segments, but an unknown experimental factor could not be ruled out. In the study, around 160 TCR beta chains were listed as associated with cytomegalovirus. Compared with equally common non-associated chains, HLA-associated TCR beta chains in a later analysis were more clonally expanded and had lower generation probabilities. In both the original and validation cohorts, the classifier was reported to diagnose cytomegalovirus status with high specificity and sensitivity. This cohort had only TCR beta chains sequenced, and the lack of alpha or paired-chain data limited which features could be detected. According to a later genetic analysis, donors in an Asian-associated ancestry cluster had fewer N-insertions in productive TCRs than the approximately 700-donor mean. Specific HLA alleles were associated with roughly 16,000 TCR beta sequences at a false discovery rate of 0.05 in a later analysis. CMV serostatus was the only immune exposure information available for the cohort. In a later analysis, TCR association rates were found to vary across HLA loci, with the most associated TCRs seen for DRB1 alleles and the fewest for HLA-C alleles. Because some donors lacked HLA typing at each locus, the association tests relied only on the typed subset. A further reported finding was that TCR beta sequences accurately predicted the HLA-A and HLA-B alleles for most subjects in the first cohort. When HLA alleles, especially DR and DQ, strongly co-occurred, TCR associations were difficult to assign to individual alleles. An earlier analysis of approximately 540 of the donors showed that most TCR beta V segments appeared in productive rearrangements either about 87% or about 30% of the time, which broadly matched IMGT annotations. A later analysis reported that several top co-occurrence clusters appeared linked to parvovirus B19, influenza, CMV and Epstein-Barr virus. According to a later analysis, most CMV-associated TCR beta chains appeared to be HLA-restricted, and the HLA associations seemed to be driven largely by CMV exposure. A few of the identified cytomegalovirus-associated TCR beta chains were confirmed in vitro to be specific for cytomegalovirus antigens. V-gene and J-gene trimming of TCR beta chains was associated with a missense DCLRE1C variant in a later genetic analysis, and the association was replicated in an independent cohort. The authors suggested that the approach could potentially be generalized to other disease states and immunological phenotypes. The presence/absence analyses assumed that sequencing depth was roughly uniform across donors, and that assumption may not be true.

The library was obtained by the immunoSEQ multiplex PCR assay. For the multiplex PCR, a mixture combining 60 forward primers for TCR Vbeta segments and 13 reverse primers for TCR Jbeta segments was used. Amplification of the CDR3 region of rearranged TCR beta genes was performed with a multiplex PCR assay on genomic DNA. The amplified TCR beta libraries were sequenced on the Illumina HiSeq System as 87-base-pair reads. From the authors' description of their analysis: In a later analysis, tens of millions of unique TCR beta chains were counted across the approximately 640 repertoires, and about 10 million of these chains were shared by at least two donors. To remove PCR and sequencing errors, raw reads were error-corrected and collapsed into unique sequences using a nearest-neighbor algorithm that merged closely related sequences. Alignment of CDR3 sequences to IMGT reference sequences was used to assign V, D and J gene segments. Each retained sequence needed at least a six-nucleotide match to both a V gene segment and a J gene segment. A rearrangement counted as productive if the CDR3 had no stop codons and remained in frame with V and J, and every other rearrangement counted as non-productive. Following IMGT convention, CDR3 was defined as the stretch from the second conserved V-encoded cysteine up to the conserved J-encoded phenylalanine. The earlier analysis of 500 to 650 of the donors excluded any sequence lacking an unambiguous match to a single V gene segment. An earlier analysis of a few hundred of the donors called V segments functional above 56.7% productive rearrangements and segregating when the between-donor standard deviation exceeded 5%. To diagnose cytomegalovirus status from the catalog of TCR beta chain sequences, a statistical classification framework was built. A later analysis assigned V and J genes by comparing TCR nucleotide sequences with IMGT/GENE-DB human TR gene sequences. A later analysis assigned CDR3 sequences and most-parsimonious VDJ recombination scenarios with the TCRdist pipeline. In a later analysis, every TCR beta chain was defined by the combination of its CDR3 amino acid sequence and its V-gene family, and reads without a unique V-gene family were dropped. A later analysis removed 600 or so highly shared, low-generation-probability nucleotide sequences to deal with suspected cross-contamination and a sequencing artifact. In a later analysis, a clonal expansion index was calculated for each public chain from normalized within-repertoire ranks of inferred template counts. In a later analysis, generation probabilities were computed with a VDJ recombination model fitted to out-of-frame rearrangements, and the resulting probabilities were checked against IGoR. In a later analysis, hypergeometric tests were used to score TCR-TCR, TCR-HLA and TCR-CMV co-occurrence, with a repertoire-size bias correction applied to TCR pairs. False discovery rates were estimated in a later analysis by permuting HLA or CMV assignments 20 times. In a later analysis, co-occurring TCRs were grouped with DBSCAN, and TCRdist sequence similarity was added when clustering was performed within HLA-allele-positive subsets. For co-occurrence clustering, repertoires with fewer than 30,000 or more than 120,000 public chains were excluded, along with about five repertoires with anomalous nucleotide sharing. TCRdb carries this immuneACCESS record with in-frame sequences only. Its versions omit some clonotypes, under half of them owing to an unresolved V gene in the studies checked, with the rest unexplained. Clone size and the V and J calls come from that table; the DNA yielded D and trimming. This sample's table lists roughly 140,000 clones. The biggest ten clones account for 0.85% to 1% of the sample.

The CDR3 has 11 amino acids, counting the end cysteine and phenylalanine. The retained sequence is limited to the CDR3, 33 bases, with the frame set at the first base. The germline V gene specifies SQVTM as CDR1 and ANQGSEA as CDR2. Trimming costs V 6 bases and J 1 base, and their ends lie 4 bases apart. The sequence was collected from a male donor in good health and CMV-seronegative. The V and J segments used are TRBV29-1 and TRBJ1-3, with the D gene too uncertain to name. Sequencing was performed on PBMCs. CDR3 protein: CSVKSGNTIYF. At the DNA level, the sequence is TGCAGCGTCAAATCTGGAAACACCATATATTTT.